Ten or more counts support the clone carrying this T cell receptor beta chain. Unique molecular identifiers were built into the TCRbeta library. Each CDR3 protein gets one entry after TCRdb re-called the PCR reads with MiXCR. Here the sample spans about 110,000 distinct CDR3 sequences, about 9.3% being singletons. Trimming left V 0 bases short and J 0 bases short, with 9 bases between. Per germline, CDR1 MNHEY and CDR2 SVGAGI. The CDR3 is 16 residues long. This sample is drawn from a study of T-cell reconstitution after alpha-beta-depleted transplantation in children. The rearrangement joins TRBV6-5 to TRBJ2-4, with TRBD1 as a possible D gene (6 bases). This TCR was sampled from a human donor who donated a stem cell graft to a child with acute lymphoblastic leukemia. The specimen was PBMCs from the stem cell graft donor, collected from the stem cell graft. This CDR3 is CASSYSGQLAKNIQYF. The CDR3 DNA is TGTGCCAGCAGTTACTCTGGACAGCTAGCCAAAAACATTCAGTACTTC.